This passage covers 17 T cell receptor beta chains from one sample sequenced in a study of Graves' ophthalmopathy and Graves' hyperthyroidism. RNA served as the template for amplifying TCR beta CDR3 regions. HTBI-primed first-round RT-PCR preceded second-round multiplex PCR. Each CDR3 protein is one row after TCRdb ran MiXCR on the multiplex PCR reads. The sample holds around 400,000 distinct CDR3 sequences, around 21% seen once. Source material: peripheral blood. The receptors derive from a woman aged 18-30 years with stable Graves' hyperthyroidism.

V usage is TRBV29-1 and J usage is TRBJ1-1; 8 nucleotides line up with TRBD1. Germline CDR1 is SQVTM and CDR2 is ANQGSEA. The CDR3 runs 12 residues. Unmatched junction bases numbered 4, after V lost 5 bases and J lost 5 bases. The CDR3 sequence is CSVKQGGTEAFF. CDR3 DNA: TGCAGCGTTAAACAGGGGGGGACTGAAGCTTTCTTT.

In this sample, this clonotype turned up many times. V is TRBV7-6 and J is TRBJ2-5; the match to TRBD2 covers 7 bases. From germline, CDR1 is SGHVS and CDR2 FNYEAQ. The V segment lost 5 bases and the J segment 6 bases; nucleotides outside the gene matches: 3. CDR3 length: 12 residues. As DNA, the CDR3 is TGTGCCAGCAGCCGGGACTATAAGACCCAGTACTTC. Protein: CASSRDYKTQYF.

The CDR3 DNA sequence: TGTGCCAGCAGTGAAGATGTCGCGGGAGTTGGGTACTTC. This gives the protein CASSEDVAGVGYF. J is TRBJ2-7 and V is TRBV2; 7 nucleotides match TRBD2. CDR1 is SNHLY and CDR2 is FYNNEI in the germline V gene. CDR3 length equals 13 residues. Trimming took 1 base from V and 12 from J; bases not matched to a gene: 9.

This clonotype appeared many times. A read error may account for a junction end that differs from germline. The chain couples TRBV24-1 to TRBJ2-7; D ambiguous. The CDR3 has 10 amino acids. The germline gives CDR1 KGHDR, CDR2 SFDVKD. The CDR3 sequence: CATSMRWAEF. The CDR3 DNA reads TGTGCCACCAGTATGCGTTGGGCCGAGTTC.

This clonotype turned up a few times. The J gene is TRBJ1-3, the V gene TRBV30; 8 bases map to TRBD1. Germline V gene data show CDR1 as GTSNPN and CDR2 as SVGIG (reference sequence). This CDR3 has 14 residues. V gave up 8 bases and J gave up 0 bases; unmatched junction bases: 6. This CDR3 is CARQTGGSGNTIYF. Written as DNA, the CDR3 is TGTGCCCGTCAAACAGGGGGCTCTGGAAACACCATATATTTT.

This clonotype came up many times. CDR3: CSARRLAGIYEQYF. The DNA of the CDR3 is TGCAGTGCTAGAAGACTAGCGGGAATATACGAGCAGTACTTC. The rearrangement links TRBV20-1 to TRBJ2-7; 11 bases are shared with TRBD2. Per germline, CDR1 DFQATT and CDR2 SNEGSKA (reference sequence). V lost 2 bases and J lost 4; bases outside the gene matches: 4. The CDR3 is made up of 14 amino acids.

This clonotype occurred many times. The chain carries TRBV14 and TRBJ2-7, with unresolved D. Germline loops: CDR1 SGHDN, CDR2 FVKESK. CDR3 length: 14 amino acids. V lost 2 bases to trimming and J lost 1 base, with 9 bases between them. Here the CDR3 DNA reads TGTGCCAGCAGCCAAAATGGAGTTTCCTACGAGCAGTACTTC. It codes for CASSQNGVSYEQYF.

In this sample, this clonotype turned up many times. The J gene is TRBJ1-2, the V gene TRBV4-1; D unclear. The CDR3 is 13 residues long. V dropped 1 base and J dropped 6 bases, with 9 bases sitting between them. Germline V CDR1 and CDR2: MGHRA, YSYEKL. CDR3 nucleotides: TGCGCCAGCAGCCAAGGAGCTGGGAATGGCTACACCTTC. Amino acids: CASSQGAGNGYTF.

This clonotype was seen at least ten times. The chain uses TRBV6-5 and TRBJ1-1; possible D gene TRBD1, 5 bases. V was clipped by 6 bases and J by 5 bases, with 19 bases between them. This CDR3 has 15 residues. Germline lookup yields CDR1 MNHEY and CDR2 SVGAGI. Written as DNA, the CDR3 is TGTGCCAGCAGGCTAGCGGGCCGGGGGGGGACTGAAGCTTTCTTT. Translated: CASRLAGRGGTEAFF.

This clonotype was recorded many times. This sequence joins TRBV20-1 and TRBJ2-7; possibly TRBD1 or TRBD2 for D (6 bases each). Deletions cut 3 bases from V and 4 bases from J, with 19 bases between. The CDR3 has 15 residues. Looked up from germline, CDR1 is DFQATT and CDR2 is SNEGSKA (reference sequence). The CDR3 DNA follows: TGCAGTGCTAGCTTGGGTAGCGGAGGGGGTTACGAGCAGTACTTC. Translating gives CSASLGSGGGYEQYF.

With respect to this clonotype: A clone one base away is much larger, so this may be a read error. CDR3 residues: CSAEETSGSLSYEQYF. DNA of the CDR3: TGCAGCGCTGAAGAAACTAGCGGGAGCCTCTCCTACGAGCAGTACTTC. The chain links TRBV29-1 to TRBJ2-7; 11 nucleotides agree with TRBD2. The germline V gene has CDR1 SQVTM and CDR2 ANQGSEA. CDR3 length equals 16 residues.

This clonotype came up many times. This chain connects TRBV30 to TRBJ2-5; 11 nucleotides line up with TRBD2. CDR1 is GTSNPN and CDR2 is SVGIG in the germline V gene (reference sequence). The CDR3 loop spans 16 amino acids. With 5 bases clipped from V and 8 bases from J, the junction kept 16 bases outside the gene matches. The DNA for the CDR3 is TGTGCCTGGCGCAAAAGCTTTAGCGGGAGGGCCGCTACCCAGTACTTC. Its protein product is CAWRKSFSGRAATQYF.

This clonotype was detected many times. V usage is TRBV7-8 and J usage is TRBJ2-5; TRBD1 matches 7 bases. Germline V gene sequence: CDR1 SGHVS, CDR2 FQNEAQ. V lost 1 base and J lost 3; bases outside the gene matches: 14. This CDR3 has 18 residues. The CDR3 region has the DNA TGTGCCAGCAGCTTAGGAAGGCACAGGGGACGGGAAAAAGAGACCCAGTACTTC. This sequence encodes CASSLGRHRGREKETQYF.

Ten or more counts support this clonotype. The chain joins TRBV11-2 to TRBJ2-7; D is possibly TRBD2 (5 bases). The germline V and J ends were trimmed by 2 bases and 4 bases, with 15 bases remaining between them. Germline-derived CDR1 and CDR2 are SGHAT and FQNNGV. This CDR3 is 15 amino acids long. The CDR3 nucleotides read TGTGCCAGCAGCTTAAGGTCAGCCCTAGCTTACGAGCAGTACTTC. It translates to CASSLRSALAYEQYF.

This clonotype was counted at least ten times. V is TRBV27 and J is TRBJ2-4; no clear D. CDR3 length equals 15 residues. Germline values: CDR1 MNHEY, CDR2 SMNVEV (reference sequence). Trimming cost V 4 bases and J 0 bases, with 10 bases left between them. This chain's CDR3 is CASSSYQAAKNIQYF. Written as DNA, the CDR3 is TGTGCCAGCAGTTCGTACCAGGCAGCCAAAAACATTCAGTACTTC.

This clonotype has a count of ten or more. This chain joins TRBV6-1 and TRBJ1-6; D unclear. The CDR3 loop spans 16 amino acids. With 0 bases removed from V and 12 bases from J, the gap between germline ends came to 18 bases. The germline V gene encodes CDR1 MNHNS and CDR2 SASEGT. CDR3 nucleotide sequence: TGTGCCAGCAGTGAAGCAGGGAGTGTACGGGCCGTACCCCTCCACTTT. Its translation: CASSEAGSVRAVPLHF.

In its sample, this clonotype was seen many times. V gene TRBV6-5 combines with J gene TRBJ2-7; 8 bases align to TRBD2. The V gene's germline CDR1 is MNHEY and CDR2 SVGAGI. The trim removed 1 base at V and 5 bases at J, leaving 10 bases unmatched. The length of the CDR3 is 16 residues. The CDR3 loop reads CASSYFAGGFLDEQYF. DNA for the CDR3: TGTGCCAGCAGTTACTTTGCGGGAGGTTTTCTAGACGAGCAGTACTTC.